This T cell receptor (beta chain) originates from a study of shared clonotypes between healthy human individuals. V lost 10 bases, J lost 8 bases, and 27 bases lay in between. This CDR3 region has 16 residues. CDR1 and CDR2 (germline): SNHLY, FYNNEI. Deep-level assay runs were performed. Per the study methods: With immunoSEQ giving junction-only sequences and no quality scores, filtering differed. TCRdb's copy holds only in-frame clones and misses some; the assay was immunoSEQ multiplex PCR. For V, J and clone size, that table is used; D and trimming come from the DNA. The sample contains about 520,000 clones, 65% to 85% of which appear only once.

This TCR derives from a woman aged 40 to 49 in good health. Some clones in this sample may be carry-over from other donors' samples. The rearrangement joins TRBV2 to TRBJ2-1; no reliable D call. Sequencing was carried out using PBMCs. The CDR3 loop reads CANKLIVTHLEDEQFF. The CDR3 DNA follows: TGTGCCAACAAGCTTATAGTGACCCACCTCGAGGATGAGCAGTTCTTC. Full variable domain (outside the CDR3, taken from reference TRBV2 and TRBJ2-1): EPEVTQTPSHQVTQMGQEVILRCVPISNHLYFYWYRQILGQKVEFLVSFYNNEISEKSEIFDDQFSVERPDGSNFTLKIRSTKLEDSAMYFCANKLIVTHLEDEQFFGPGTRLTVL.